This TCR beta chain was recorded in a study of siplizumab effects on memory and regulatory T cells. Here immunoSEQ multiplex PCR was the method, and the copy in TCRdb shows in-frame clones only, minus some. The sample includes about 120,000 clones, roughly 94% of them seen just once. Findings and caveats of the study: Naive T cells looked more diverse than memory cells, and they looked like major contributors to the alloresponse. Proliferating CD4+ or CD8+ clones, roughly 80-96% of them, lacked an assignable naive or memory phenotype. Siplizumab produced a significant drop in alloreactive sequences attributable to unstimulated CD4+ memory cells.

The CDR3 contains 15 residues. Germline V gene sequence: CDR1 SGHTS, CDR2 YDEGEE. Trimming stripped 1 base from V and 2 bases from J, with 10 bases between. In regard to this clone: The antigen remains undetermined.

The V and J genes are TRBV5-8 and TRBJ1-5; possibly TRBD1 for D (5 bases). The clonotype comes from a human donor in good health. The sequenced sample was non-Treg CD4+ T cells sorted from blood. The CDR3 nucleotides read TGTGCCAGCAGCTTGTCGGGGGAACGCAATCAGCCCCAGCATTTT. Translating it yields CASSLSGERNQPQHF.